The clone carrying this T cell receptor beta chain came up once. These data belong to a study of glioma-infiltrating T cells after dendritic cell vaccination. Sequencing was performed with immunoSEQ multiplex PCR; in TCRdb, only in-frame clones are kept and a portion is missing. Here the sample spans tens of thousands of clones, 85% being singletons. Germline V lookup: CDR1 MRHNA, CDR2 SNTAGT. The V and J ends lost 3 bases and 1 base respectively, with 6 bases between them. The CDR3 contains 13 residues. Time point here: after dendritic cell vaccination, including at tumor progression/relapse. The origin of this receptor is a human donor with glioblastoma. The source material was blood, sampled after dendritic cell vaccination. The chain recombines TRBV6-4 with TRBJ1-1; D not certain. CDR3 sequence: CASSESGNTEAFF. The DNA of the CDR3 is TGTGCCAGCAGTGAATCCGGGAACACTGAAGCTTTCTTT.